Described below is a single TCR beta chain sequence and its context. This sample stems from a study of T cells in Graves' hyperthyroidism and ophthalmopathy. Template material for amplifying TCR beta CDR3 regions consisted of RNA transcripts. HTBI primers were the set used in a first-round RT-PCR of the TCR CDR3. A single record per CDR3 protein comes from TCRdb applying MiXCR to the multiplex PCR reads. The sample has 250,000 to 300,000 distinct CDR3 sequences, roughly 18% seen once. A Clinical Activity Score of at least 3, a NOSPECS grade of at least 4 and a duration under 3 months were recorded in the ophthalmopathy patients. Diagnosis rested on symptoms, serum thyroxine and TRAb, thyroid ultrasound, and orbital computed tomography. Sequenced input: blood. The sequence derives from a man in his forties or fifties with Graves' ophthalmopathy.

The CDR3 sequence is CASSQRLVSGQPQHF. The CDR3 region has the DNA TGCGCCAGCAGCCAACGACTCGTTTCTGGTCAGCCCCAGCATTTT. The chain uses TRBV4-1 and TRBJ1-5, with D uncertain. The CDR3 covers 15 residues. Per germline, CDR1 MGHRA and CDR2 YSYEKL. Trimming stripped 2 bases from V and 6 bases from J, with 14 bases between.